This TCR beta chain comes out of a study of response to subunit inactivated influenza vaccine. This clonotype was seen ten or more times. Germline CDR1 and CDR2: SGHKS and YYEKEE (reference sequence). This CDR3 is built from 13 residues. Trimming stripped 3 bases from V and 1 base from J, with 7 bases between. From the RT-PCR reads, TCRdb called clonotypes with MiXCR, one entry per CDR3 protein. The sample includes about 170,000 distinct CDR3 sequences, 12% of them seen just once. The same specimen was also included in a second study, on T cells expressing NK-cell markers. That work adds: 5'RACE template switching with UMIs generated TCR beta cDNA. Within the sequenced cohort of eight donors, seven exhibited HCMV seropositivity and one was seronegative. CD8+ T cells in over five donors included dominant NKG2C+ clonotypes at roughly 1.0-7.0%. HCMV specificity of the expanded NKG2C+ T cell clones was not established.

The source material was CD8+ T cells sorted from PBMCs, sampled 11 to 12 days after vaccination. This receptor was identified in a man aged 50-59 years who received an inactivated influenza vaccine. The V gene is TRBV5-5, the J gene TRBJ1-1, with D possibly TRBD1 on 5 matching bases. The CDR3 nucleotides read TGTGCCAGCAGCTACGACAGGAACACTGAAGCTTTCTTT. Translating it yields CASSYDRNTEAFF. The full variable domain, rest sourced from reference TRBV5-5 and TRBJ1-1, is DAGVTQSPTHLIKTRGQQVTLRCSPISGHKSVSWYQQVLGQGPQFIFQYYEKEERGRGNFPDRFSARQFPNYSSELNVNALLLGDSALYLCASSYDRNTEAFFGQGTRLTVV.